The clone carrying this TCR beta chain was found many times. This entry comes from a study of identical twins. TCRdb reanalysed the 5' RACE reads using MiXCR and keeps one entry per CDR3 protein. The profile shows about 700,000 distinct CDR3 sequences, roughly 6% of them singletons. Germline V gene data show CDR1 as SQVTM and CDR2 as ANQGSEA. Trimming cost V 1 base and J 0 bases; bases outside gene matches: 6. CDR3 size: 17 residues. This receptor was identified in a man aged 18 to 29 in good health. The rearrangement uses TRBV29-1 and TRBJ2-1; 10 nucleotides line up with TRBD2. Sequencing was done on a sample of naive T cells sorted from blood. As DNA, the CDR3 is TGCAGCGTTGAAGGACTAGCGGGCCTGAGCTCCTACAATGAGCAGTTCTTC. This encodes CSVEGLAGLSSYNEQFF.